The 13 T cell receptor beta chains listed next were all sequenced from one sample in a study of graft-versus-host responses after intestinal transplantation. Assay used: immunoSEQ multiplex PCR; TCRdb lists only in-frame clones, some missing. The sample contains approximately 130,000 clones, more than 80% of which appear only once. The antigens for these receptors are not known. The specimen was unstimulated CD4+ T cells sorted from spleen or lymph node cells, collected before intestinal transplant. The receptors here all came from a human donor who received an intestinal transplant.

The chain links TRBV6-5 to TRBJ1-2, with D tentatively TRBD1 (5 bases). Trimming took off 8 bases at V and 7 bases at J, with 11 bases between the two ends. From germline, CDR1 is MNHEY and CDR2 SVGAGI. The CDR3 consists of 11 residues. Written as DNA, the CDR3 is TGTGCCAGCTCCAGGGTCACTGGCTACACCTTC. This codes for CASSRVTGYTF.

The gene calls are TRBV4-2 and TRBJ1-2; D uncertain. The V end was cut by 0 bases, the J end by 4 bases, with 3 bases between. This CDR3 spans 12 amino acids. Germline V lookup: CDR1 LGHNA, CDR2 YNFKEQ. CDR3 DNA sequence: TGTGCCAGCAGCCAAGAGACCTATGGCTACACCTTC. Translated: CASSQETYGYTF.

As DNA, the CDR3 is TGTGCCAGCAGTTCCACAGGGGGGAGCAATCAGCCCCAGCATTTT. This gives the protein CASSSTGGSNQPQHF. The V call is TRBV27, the J call TRBJ1-5; 8 bases are a match to TRBD1. This CDR3 has 15 residues. Germline CDR1 is MNHEY and CDR2 is SMNVEV (reference sequence). V was clipped by 4 bases and J by 1 base; unmatched bases: 3.

The chain recombines TRBV6-1 with TRBJ2-1, with D tentatively TRBD2 (5 bases). This CDR3 is built from 11 residues. Trimming stripped 5 bases from V and 10 bases from J, with 9 bases between. Looked up from germline, CDR1 is MNHNS and CDR2 is SASEGT. The chain's CDR3 is CASSPLAEQFF. The DNA for the CDR3 is TGTGCCAGCAGTCCCTTAGCGGAGCAGTTCTTC.

Only one count was recorded for this clone. The V and J genes are TRBV2 and TRBJ2-7; D is undetermined. V gave up 0 bases and J gave up 2 bases, with 11 bases separating them. This CDR3 is 15 amino acids long. From germline, CDR1 is SNHLY and CDR2 FYNNEI. Here the CDR3 DNA reads TGTGCCAGCAGTGAAGCCCGACACCGTACCTACGAGCAGTACTTC. Protein sequence: CASSEARHRTYEQYF. Combining the CDR3 with reference TRBV2 and TRBJ2-7 gives the whole variable domain EPEVTQTPSHQVTQMGQEVILRCVPISNHLYFYWYRQILGQKVEFLVSFYNNEISEKSEIFDDQFSVERPDGSNFTLKIRSTKLEDSAMYFCASSEARHRTYEQYFGPGTRLTVT.

The rearrangement links TRBV5-5 to TRBJ2-7, with D possibly matching TRBD1 (5 bases). V shed 0 bases and J shed 1 base, with 11 bases lying between them. The germline V gene has CDR1 SGHKS and CDR2 YYEKEE (reference sequence). The CDR3 has 15 amino acids. The DNA for the CDR3 is TGTGCCAGCAGCTTGGAGCCAGGGCCGTCCTACGAGCAGTACTTC. This gives the protein CASSLEPGPSYEQYF.

The V gene is TRBV10-3, the J gene TRBJ1-1; 7 nucleotides agree with TRBD1. The CDR3 is made up of 13 amino acids. Germline loops: CDR1 ENHRY, CDR2 SYGVKD. V lost 8 bases to trimming and J lost 1 base; unmatched junction nucleotides: 4. The CDR3 DNA is TGTGCCATCTACGGGACAGCGAACACTGAAGCTTTCTTT. Translated, it gives CAIYGTANTEAFF.

This clone was observed a single time. V usage is TRBV10-3 and J usage is TRBJ1-1; 8 bases are a match to TRBD1. This CDR3 is 13 amino acids long. The germline V gene encodes CDR1 ENHRY and CDR2 SYGVKD. V dropped 11 bases and J dropped 5; count of bases not matched to a gene: 10. CDR3 loop: CAVYAGGGTEAFF. For the CDR3, the DNA is TGTGCCGTATACGCAGGGGGCGGGACTGAAGCTTTCTTT.

The chain employs TRBV18 and TRBJ1-5; TRBD1 agrees at 7 bases. CDR1 is KGHSH and CDR2 is LQKENI in the germline V gene. V lost 6 bases to trimming and J lost 5 bases; unmatched junction nucleotides: 4. The CDR3 consists of 13 residues. The CDR3 DNA sequence: TGTGCCAGCTCCACCGACAGGGATCAGCCCCAGCATTTT. Residues: CASSTDRDQPQHF.

V and J are TRBV11-2 and TRBJ2-7; possible D gene TRBD2, 5 bases. V shed 1 base and J shed 9 bases, with 10 bases lying between them. This CDR3 spans 12 amino acids. In germline, CDR1 is SGHAT, CDR2 FQNNGV. CDR3 nucleotide sequence: TGTGCCAGCAGCTTAGCCTCGCGGGTGCAGTACTTC. The encoded protein is CASSLASRVQYF.

This rearrangement joins TRBV29-1 to TRBJ2-7; D is uncertain. With 1 base removed from V and 4 bases from J, the gap between germline ends came to 5 bases. The CDR3 is made up of 11 amino acids. Germline CDR1 and CDR2: SQVTM and ANQGSEA. CDR3 sequence (DNA): TGCAGCGTTGAAGGACTGTACGAGCAGTACTTC. Translating gives CSVEGLYEQYF.

Written as DNA, the CDR3 is TGCGCCAGCAGCCCGGGAGGGGGTAATCAGCCCCAGCATTTT. It codes for CASSPGGGNQPQHF. The J gene is TRBJ1-5, the V gene TRBV5-1, with D possibly TRBD1 on 6 matching bases. The V gene lost 4 bases and the J gene lost 4 bases, with 12 bases spanning the gap. Germline V lookup: CDR1 SGHRS, CDR2 YFSETQ. CDR3 length: 14 amino acids.

The chain combines TRBV5-1 with TRBJ2-7; D is unresolved. Germline lookup yields CDR1 SGHRS and CDR2 YFSETQ. Trimming shortened V by 1 base and J by 2 bases, and 10 bases separated the two germline ends. The CDR3 loop spans 14 amino acids. The CDR3 spells CASSLPGRTYEQYF. CDR3 coding DNA: TGCGCCAGCAGCTTGCCCGGCAGGACCTACGAGCAGTACTTC.